The T cell receptor (beta chain) described here comes from a study of T-cell reconstitution after alpha-beta-depleted transplantation in children. A TCRbeta library incorporating unique molecular identifiers was prepared. TCRdb called the PCR reads again in MiXCR, with one record for every CDR3 protein. The table has fewer than 550,000 distinct CDR3 sequences, about an eighth seen once; the top ten hold roughly 15%. This clonotype was seen more than once but under ten times. This CDR3 spans 15 amino acids. V gave up 3 bases and J gave up 4 bases, with 15 bases separating them. CDR1 and CDR2 (germline): SQVTM, ANQGSEA.

This chain links TRBV29-1 with TRBJ2-2; tentative D call: TRBD2 (7 bases). The source was PBMCs, mostly from graft donor cells, collected 180 days after TCRalphabeta/CD19-depleted stem cell transplant. This sequence originates from a female patient aged 2-9 years who had a stem cell transplant for aplastic anemia, so the T cells may come from the graft donor. In DNA form, the CDR3 reads TGCAGCGTTGACACAGGGAGGGGGGCCACCGGGGAGCTGTTTTTT. It specifies CSVDTGRGATGELFF.